A single sample is the source of the 27 T cell receptor beta chains below, sequenced in a study of a mutant IDH1 vaccine in newly diagnosed glioma. Described time point: baseline, week 1 (first vaccination visit). Noted treatment: pre-vaccination baseline after standard-of-care therapy. This table comes from immunoSEQ multiplex PCR, and its TCRdb copy is limited to in-frame clones, with some not included. Of approximately 70,000 clones listed, approximately 86% were seen once; the top ten hold 2.9%. The sequencing used PBMCs, collected from a glioma patient treated with radiotherapy, temozolomide or both. These receptors came from a man aged 30 to 45 with glioma.

The genes are TRBV25-1 and TRBJ1-2; 7 bases agree with TRBD1. CDR1 MGHDK and CDR2 SYGVNS come from the germline V gene. The CDR3 is 16 residues long. V shed 2 bases and J 2 bases; nucleotides not matched to a gene: 8. CDR3: CASSEGAETGNYGYTF. CDR3 nucleotide sequence: TGTGCCAGCAGTGAAGGGGCGGAGACAGGGAACTATGGCTACACCTTC.

The chain carries TRBV4-1 and TRBJ2-7, with 9 bases matching TRBD1. Germline CDR1 and CDR2: MGHRA and YSYEKL. This CDR3 is built from 13 residues. V lost 6 bases, J lost 2 bases, and 2 bases stayed unmatched. The CDR3 nucleotides read TGCGCCAGCAGGGGGGACAGGGCCTACGAGCAGTACTTC. The encoded protein is CASRGDRAYEQYF.

The chain links TRBV19 to TRBJ2-1, with D unclear. The V and J ends lost 4 bases and 8 bases respectively, with 12 bases between them. This CDR3 spans 13 amino acids. Germline lookup yields CDR1 LNHDA and CDR2 SQIVND (reference sequence). For the CDR3, the DNA is TGTGCCAGTAGTAAGGTCCCGTTTGATGAGCAGTTCTTC. Residues: CASSKVPFDEQFF.

This chain connects TRBV28 to TRBJ1-1; TRBD1 might be the D (5 bases). CDR1 MDHEN and CDR2 SYDVKM come from the germline V gene. The CDR3 covers 12 residues. Trimming took 8 bases from V and 3 from J, leaving 10 bases between them. The CDR3 DNA is TGTGCCAGCCTGGACACTCACACTGAAGCTTTCTTT. The encoded protein is CASLDTHTEAFF.

This clone has more than one count but fewer than ten. The V and J genes are TRBV7-9 and TRBJ1-1; TRBD1 is a possible D gene (5 bases). The CDR3 is 12 amino acids. Germline lookup yields CDR1 SEHNR and CDR2 FQNEAQ (reference sequence). V was clipped by 11 bases and J by 0 bases, with 10 bases between them. CDR3 bases: TGTGCCGCAGAGACAGTGAACACTGAAGCTTTCTTT. It specifies CAAETVNTEAFF. The full variable domain, with the rest looked up from reference TRBV7-9 and TRBJ1-1, is DTGVSQNPRHKITKRGQNVTFRCDPISEHNRLYWYRQTLGQGPEFLTYFQNEAQLEKSRLLSDRFSAERPKGSFSTLEIQRTEQGDSAMYLCAAETVNTEAFFGQGTRLTVV.

J is TRBJ2-1 and V is TRBV6-1; D is uncertain. The V gene lost 6 bases and the J gene lost 8 bases, with 14 bases spanning the gap. The CDR3 covers 13 residues. Germline CDR1 and CDR2: MNHNS and SASEGT. The DNA for the CDR3 is TGTGCCAGCAGGAAGACAATTTCGGATGAGCAGTTCTTC. As protein: CASRKTISDEQFF.

This chain uses TRBV6-5 with TRBJ2-7; 8 bases are a match to TRBD1. The CDR3 runs to 15 residues. V dropped 0 bases and J dropped 3; count of bases not matched to a gene: 4. Germline V gene data show CDR1 as MNHEY and CDR2 as SVGAGI. The CDR3 DNA follows: TGTGCCAGCAGTTACTCTGGACAGGGTGTCTACGAGCAGTACTTC. Translating gives CASSYSGQGVYEQYF.

The V gene is TRBV4-1, the J gene TRBJ1-5, with D possibly being TRBD1 (6 bases). The length of the CDR3 is 14 residues. Germline V CDR1 and CDR2: MGHRA, YSYEKL. Trimming shortened V by 4 bases and J by 3 bases, and 10 bases separated the two germline ends. The CDR3 protein is CASSPRTVNQPQHF. In DNA form, the CDR3 reads TGCGCCAGCAGCCCTCGGACAGTCAATCAGCCCCAGCATTTT.

The chain has TRBV18 and TRBJ2-5, with D hard to call. Germline CDR1 and CDR2: KGHSH and LQKENI. CDR3 length: 12 amino acids. V was pared by 4 bases and J by 5 bases, with 8 bases between. CDR3 amino acids: CASSRSGETQYF. The CDR3 coding sequence is TGTGCCAGCTCACGGTCCGGCGAGACCCAGTACTTC.

The V call is TRBV19, the J call TRBJ1-4; unclear D gene. Germline V gene lookup returns CDR1 LNHDA and CDR2 SQIVND (reference sequence). The V and J ends lost 5 bases and 7 bases respectively, with 20 bases between them. The CDR3 contains 16 residues. The CDR3 coding sequence is TGTGCCAGTAGTTCCCTGCTATGGCCGGAAAGTGAAAAACTGTTTTTT. Protein: CASSSLLWPESEKLFF.

The CDR3 DNA is TGTGCCAGCAGCCAAGATCCCGGGACTAGCTCTTTCAACGAGCAGTACTTC. Amino acid sequence: CASSQDPGTSSFNEQYF. V is TRBV4-2 and J is TRBJ2-7; 9 bases match TRBD2. Germline CDR1 LGHNA, CDR2 YNFKEQ. The CDR3 consists of 17 residues. Losses at the gene ends were 0 bases for V and 5 bases for J; bases not matched to a gene: 11.

This chain links TRBV5-1 with TRBJ2-2; TRBD1 is a possible D gene (6 bases). The V gene's germline CDR1 is SGHRS and CDR2 YFSETQ. Trimming removed 0 bases at V and 0 bases at J, with 12 bases between. The CDR3 runs 17 residues. CDR3 amino acids: CASSLVTGGANTGELFF. The CDR3 DNA sequence: TGCGCCAGCAGCTTGGTAACTGGGGGCGCGAACACCGGGGAGCTGTTTTTT.

This chain uses TRBV10-3 with TRBJ2-2; TRBD1 matches at 8 bases. Germline lookup yields CDR1 ENHRY and CDR2 SYGVKD. The CDR3 extends over 14 amino acids. J lost 1 base, V lost 6 bases, and 1 base had no gene match. The CDR3, as DNA: TGTGCCATCAGCGGGACAGGGAACACCGGGGAGCTGTTTTTT. As protein: CAISGTGNTGELFF.

This clone was detected only a few times. V is TRBV5-1 and J is TRBJ1-1; D unresolved. Trimming took 4 bases from V and 3 from J, leaving 10 bases between them. The CDR3 sequence is 13 residues long. Per germline, CDR1 SGHRS and CDR2 YFSETQ. This CDR3 is CASSNLRDTEAFF. In DNA form, the CDR3 reads TGCGCCAGCAGCAACCTGCGGGACACTGAAGCTTTCTTT.

The chain joins TRBV11-2 to TRBJ1-1; possible D gene TRBD1, 5 bases. CDR1 SGHAT and CDR2 FQNNGV come from the germline V gene. This CDR3 has 14 residues. V was trimmed by 0 bases and J by 7 bases, leaving 12 bases between them. CDR3 region: CASSLDPGRGEAFF. CDR3 nucleotides: TGTGCCAGCAGCTTAGATCCGGGACGTGGTGAAGCTTTCTTT.

This chain connects TRBV4-1 to TRBJ2-2; D perhaps matches TRBD1 (6 bases). The CDR3 has 14 amino acids. V was clipped by 1 base and J by 4 bases, with 7 bases between them. CDR1 and CDR2 from the germline V gene are MGHRA and YSYEKL. CDR3 sequence reads: CASSQARGTGELFF. DNA of the CDR3: TGCGCCAGCAGCCAAGCCAGGGGCACCGGGGAGCTGTTTTTT.

As regards this clone: Other nucleotide sequences in the sample specify the same CDR3. J is TRBJ1-2 and V is TRBV14; D remains ambiguous. V lost 1 base to trimming and J lost 3 bases, with 15 bases between them. Germline CDR1 is SGHDN and CDR2 is FVKESK. The CDR3 sequence is 16 residues long. CDR3 DNA sequence: TGTGCCAGCAGCCAAGGGGATTTTGACGCCCACTATGGCTACACCTTC. Translating gives CASSQGDFDAHYGYTF.

This chain links TRBV7-9 with TRBJ1-3; no clear D gene. Germline V lookup: CDR1 SEHNR, CDR2 FQNEAQ (reference sequence). Between the trimmed V and J ends, which lost 4 bases and 3 bases, there was a span of 19 bases. The CDR3 is 17 amino acids. The CDR3 protein is CASSSTLRSSRGNTIYF. The CDR3 DNA reads TGTGCCAGCAGCTCCACCCTACGGTCCTCTCGTGGAAACACCATATATTTT. The full variable domain, in which reference TRBV7-9 and TRBJ1-3 provide the parts outside the CDR3, is DTGVSQNPRHKITKRGQNVTFRCDPISEHNRLYWYRQTLGQGPEFLTYFQNEAQLEKSRLLSDRFSAERPKGSFSTLEIQRTEQGDSAMYLCASSSTLRSSRGNTIYFGEGSWLTVV.

The V gene is TRBV25-1, the J gene TRBJ1-2; D may be TRBD1 (6 bases). Trimming cost V 4 bases and J 8 bases, with 17 bases left between them. There are 14 residues in the CDR3. Germline values: CDR1 MGHDK, CDR2 SYGVNS. The CDR3 here is CASSGPQGRRGYTF. CDR3 nucleotides: TGTGCCAGCAGTGGTCCCCAGGGGCGTCGGGGCTACACCTTC.

J is TRBJ1-5 and V is TRBV19; TRBD1 is a possible D gene (5 bases). Germline loops: CDR1 LNHDA, CDR2 SQIVND (reference sequence). The CDR3 extends over 15 amino acids. V was clipped by 5 bases and J by 0 bases, with 11 bases between them. As DNA, the CDR3 is TGTGCCAGTAGTGCCGGGACGGTTAGCAATCAGCCCCAGCATTTT. Protein product: CASSAGTVSNQPQHF.

This clone appeared a single time. The V call is TRBV5-1, the J call TRBJ1-1, with 9 bases lining up with TRBD1. The CDR3 extends over 15 amino acids. The trim removed 0 bases at V and 4 bases at J, leaving 4 bases unmatched. Per the germline V gene, CDR1 is SGHRS and CDR2 is YFSETQ. The DNA of the CDR3 is TGCGCCAGCAGCTTGGGGGACAGGGTAGCCACTGAAGCTTTCTTT. Residues: CASSLGDRVATEAFF.

The chain uses TRBV5-4 and TRBJ2-3; TRBD2 aligns across 9 bases. CDR3 length: 14 residues. Germline CDR1 is SGHNT and CDR2 is YYREEE (reference sequence). Trimming at V came to 4 bases and at J to 6 bases, leaving 6 bases not matched to a gene. This chain's CDR3 is CASSGAGGRDTQYF. CDR3 DNA: TGTGCCAGCAGCGGGGCGGGGGGGCGTGATACGCAGTATTTT.

The sample holds a few counts of this clone. The chain carries TRBV19 and TRBJ1-1, with D maybe TRBD1 (6 bases). Germline assignment: CDR1 LNHDA and CDR2 SQIVND (reference sequence). This CDR3 has 14 residues. Deletions cut 0 bases from V and 10 bases from J, with 15 bases between. In DNA, the CDR3 is TGTGCCAGTAGTATAGAGGGGGCGCGGAGTCCAGCTTTCTTT. It encodes CASSIEGARSPAFF. The variable domain in full, with the rest retrieved from reference TRBV19 and TRBJ1-1, is DGGITQSPKYLFRKEGQNVTLSCEQNLNHDAMYWYRQDPGQGLRLIYYSQIVNDFQKGDIAEGYSVSREKKESFPLTVTSAQKNPTAFYLCASSIEGARSPAFFGQGTRLTVV.

The V call is TRBV19, the J call TRBJ1-5; 9 bases line up with TRBD1. CDR3 length: 16 residues. The germline V gene encodes CDR1 LNHDA and CDR2 SQIVND (reference sequence). Trimming at V came to 0 bases and at J to 0 bases, leaving 0 bases not matched to a gene. CDR3 nucleotide sequence: TGTGCCAGTAGTATAGAGGGACAGGGTAGCAATCAGCCCCAGCATTTT. This encodes CASSIEGQGSNQPQHF.

This chain links TRBV7-9 with TRBJ2-7; possibly TRBD2 for D (6 bases). CDR1 is SEHNR and CDR2 is FQNEAQ in the germline V gene (reference sequence). V lost 2 bases and J lost 4, with 15 bases in between. The CDR3 length is 15 residues. Here the CDR3 reads CASSLTAEGMYEQYF. CDR3 DNA sequence: TGTGCCAGCAGCTTAACGGCGGAGGGGATGTACGAGCAGTACTTC.

This clone was observed once. V usage is TRBV9 and J usage is TRBJ2-3; D possibly corresponds to TRBD2 (7 bases). Trimming stripped 4 bases from V and 0 bases from J, with 18 bases between. CDR3 length: 17 residues. Germline lookup yields CDR1 SGDLS and CDR2 YYNGEE. Written as DNA, the CDR3 is TGTGCCAGCAGCCCGCGCGGGGGCCCTACTAGCACAGATACGCAGTATTTT. Translated: CASSPRGGPTSTDTQYF.

The J gene is TRBJ2-7, the V gene TRBV11-2, with 7 nucleotides matching TRBD1. Germline CDR1 SGHAT, CDR2 FQNNGV. V was pared by 4 bases and J by 4 bases, with 4 bases of the junction left unmatched. The CDR3 sequence is 13 residues long. Here the CDR3 DNA reads TGTGCCAGCAGCTCGGACAGGCCATACGAGCAGTACTTC. It yields the protein CASSSDRPYEQYF.